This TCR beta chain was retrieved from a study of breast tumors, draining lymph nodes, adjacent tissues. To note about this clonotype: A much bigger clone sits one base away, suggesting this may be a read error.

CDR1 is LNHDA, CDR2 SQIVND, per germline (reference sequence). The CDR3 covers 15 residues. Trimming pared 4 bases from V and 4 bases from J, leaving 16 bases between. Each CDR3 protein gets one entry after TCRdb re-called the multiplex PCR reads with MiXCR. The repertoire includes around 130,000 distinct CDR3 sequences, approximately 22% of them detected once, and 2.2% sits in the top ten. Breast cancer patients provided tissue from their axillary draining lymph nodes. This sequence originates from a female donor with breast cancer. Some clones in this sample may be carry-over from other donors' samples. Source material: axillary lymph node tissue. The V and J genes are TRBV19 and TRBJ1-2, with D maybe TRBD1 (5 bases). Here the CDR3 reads CASSSASQGGYGYTF. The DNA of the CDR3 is TGTGCCAGTAGTAGTGCGTCCCAGGGTGGCTATGGCTACACCTTC.